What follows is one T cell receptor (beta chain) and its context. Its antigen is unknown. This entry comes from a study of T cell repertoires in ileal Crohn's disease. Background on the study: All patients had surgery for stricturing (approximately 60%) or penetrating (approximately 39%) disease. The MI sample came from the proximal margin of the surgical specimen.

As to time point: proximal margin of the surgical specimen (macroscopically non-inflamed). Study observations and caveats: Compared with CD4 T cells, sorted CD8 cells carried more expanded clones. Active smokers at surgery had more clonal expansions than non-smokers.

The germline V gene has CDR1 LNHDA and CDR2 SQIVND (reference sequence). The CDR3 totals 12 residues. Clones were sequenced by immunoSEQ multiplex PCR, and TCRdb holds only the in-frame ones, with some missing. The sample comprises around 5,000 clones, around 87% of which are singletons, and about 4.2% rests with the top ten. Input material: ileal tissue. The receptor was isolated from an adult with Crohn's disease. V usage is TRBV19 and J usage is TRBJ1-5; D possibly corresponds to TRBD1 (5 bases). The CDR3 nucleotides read TGTGCGTTGGGGGGGGGACGACAGCCCCAGCATTTT. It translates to CALGGGRQPQHF. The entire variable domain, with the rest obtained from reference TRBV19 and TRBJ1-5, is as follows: DGGITQSPKYLFRKEGQNVTLSCEQNLNHDAMYWYRQDPGQGLRLIYYSQIVNDFQKGDIAEGYSVSREKKESFPLTVTSAQKNPTAFYLCALGGGRQPQHFGDGTRLSIL.